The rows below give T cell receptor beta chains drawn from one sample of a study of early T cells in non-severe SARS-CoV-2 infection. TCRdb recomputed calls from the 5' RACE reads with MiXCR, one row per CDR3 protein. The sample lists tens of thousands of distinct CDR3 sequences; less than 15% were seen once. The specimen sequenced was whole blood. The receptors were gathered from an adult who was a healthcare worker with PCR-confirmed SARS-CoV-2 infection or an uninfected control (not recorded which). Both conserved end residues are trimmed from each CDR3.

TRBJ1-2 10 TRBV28 ASTRDSGGYT
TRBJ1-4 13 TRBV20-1 SARDSRGAGEKLF
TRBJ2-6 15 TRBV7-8 ASSFSTGGFGANVLT
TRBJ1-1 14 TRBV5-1 ASSLQGVERGTEAF
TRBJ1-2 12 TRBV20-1 SARPGQGYYGYT
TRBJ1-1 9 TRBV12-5 ASGLSPGAF
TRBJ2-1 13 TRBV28 ASSLGLAGDNEQF
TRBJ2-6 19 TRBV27 ASSFIVLGPAGSSGANVLT
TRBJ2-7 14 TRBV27 ASSHRGQFISYEQY
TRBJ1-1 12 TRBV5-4 ASSLDAGTPEAF
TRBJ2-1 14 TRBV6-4 ASSAIRTRSYNEQF